The rows below give T cell receptor beta chains drawn from one sample of a study of cytomegalovirus exposure and HLA in healthy donors. Using immunoSEQ multiplex PCR, the repertoire was profiled, and TCRdb retains in-frame clones only, with some absent. In the table there are roughly 110,000 clones, more than 60% of which are singletons. Sequences were obtained from PBMCs. These receptors came from a woman between 50 and 59 years old in good health and CMV-seropositive. CDR3s include the opening cysteine and the closing phenylalanine or tryptophan. Each record gives: D gene, clone size, J gene, V gene, CDR3 protein, CDR3 DNA. The D gene is left open where the match is weak. Part of the rows lack a size; the others show once, few, many or a class for expanded clones.

D gene: NA
clone size: NA
J gene: TRBJ2-1
V gene: TRBV19
CDR3 protein: CASSPPNSYNEQFF
CDR3 DNA: TGTGCCAGTAGTCCCCCCAACTCCTACAATGAGCAGTTCTTC

D gene: NA
clone size: NA
J gene: TRBJ2-1
V gene: TRBV6-1
CDR3 protein: CASSESYSDNEQFF
CDR3 DNA: TGTGCCAGCAGTGAGTCGTACTCTGACAATGAGCAGTTCTTC

D gene: NA
clone size: NA
J gene: TRBJ1-6
V gene: TRBV25-1
CDR3 protein: CASSGNGGLPLHF
CDR3 DNA: TGTGCCAGCAGCGGGAACGGCGGGTTGCCCCTCCACTTT

D gene: NA
clone size: few
J gene: TRBJ1-2
V gene: TRBV4-1
CDR3 protein: CASSPLGLGGYTF
CDR3 DNA: TGCGCCAGCAGCCCCCTTGGCCTGGGCGGCTACACCTTC

D gene: NA
clone size: NA
J gene: TRBJ1-1
V gene: TRBV30
CDR3 protein: CAWSSEMNTEAFF
CDR3 DNA: TGTGCCTGGTCGAGCGAAATGAACACTGAAGCTTTCTTT

D gene: NA
clone size: once
J gene: TRBJ1-2
V gene: TRBV7-9
CDR3 protein: CASSLAAGGGYTF
CDR3 DNA: TGTGCCAGCAGCTTAGCGGCGGGAGGCGGCTACACCTTC

D gene: TRBD1
clone size: NA
J gene: TRBJ1-1
V gene: TRBV28
CDR3 protein: CAGSLRTGTGVGVGKRAFF
CDR3 DNA: TGTGCCGGCAGTTTACGGACCGGGACAGGGGTTGGAGTAGGAAAGAGGGCTTTCTTT

D gene: TRBD2
clone size: NA
J gene: TRBJ2-7
V gene: TRBV10-2
CDR3 protein: CASSEARGGDEQYF
CDR3 DNA: TGCGCCAGCAGTGAGGCTCGGGGAGGGGACGAGCAGTACTTC

D gene: NA
clone size: NA
J gene: TRBJ1-6
V gene: TRBV18
CDR3 protein: CASSPPSGGNSPLHF
CDR3 DNA: TGTGCCAGCTCACCACCGTCGGGTGGGAATTCACCCCTCCACTTT

D gene: NA
clone size: NA
J gene: TRBJ2-3
V gene: TRBV18
CDR3 protein: CASSPIDSTDTQYF
CDR3 DNA: TGTGCCAGCTCACCGATTGACTCAACAGATACGCAGTATTTT

D gene: NA
clone size: NA
J gene: TRBJ2-7
V gene: TRBV7-2
CDR3 protein: CASSLTIAGSGNEQYF
CDR3 DNA: TGTGCCAGCAGCTTGACGATTGCGGGGTCCGGGAACGAGCAGTACTTC

D gene: NA
clone size: NA
J gene: TRBJ1-1
V gene: TRBV29-1
CDR3 protein: CSVEAPGRRTEAFF
CDR3 DNA: TGCAGCGTTGAGGCCCCAGGGCGGCGGACTGAAGCTTTCTTT

D gene: NA
clone size: NA
J gene: TRBJ1-5
V gene: TRBV2
CDR3 protein: CASRGNRDQPQHF
CDR3 DNA: TGTGCCAGCAGGGGGAACAGGGATCAGCCCCAGCATTTT

D gene: NA
clone size: NA
J gene: TRBJ2-3
V gene: TRBV4-3
CDR3 protein: CASSPGVTDTQYF
CDR3 DNA: TGCGCCAGCAGCCCGGGTGTCACAGATACGCAGTATTTT

D gene: NA
clone size: NA
J gene: TRBJ1-6
V gene: TRBV6-1
CDR3 protein: CASSTMTTASSPLHF
CDR3 DNA: TGTGCCAGCAGTACCATGACGACAGCCAGTTCACCCCTCCACTTT

D gene: NA
clone size: NA
J gene: TRBJ1-1
V gene: TRBV5-1
CDR3 protein: CASSSPRGTDTEAFF
CDR3 DNA: TGCGCCAGCAGCTCCCCCCGGGGGACGGACACTGAAGCTTTCTTT

D gene: NA
clone size: NA
J gene: TRBJ1-5
V gene: TRBV7-2
CDR3 protein: CASSLAPAGNQPQHF
CDR3 DNA: TGTGCCAGCAGCTTGGCCCCTGCGGGCAATCAGCCCCAGCATTTT

D gene: TRBD2
clone size: NA
J gene: TRBJ2-5
V gene: TRBV30
CDR3 protein: CAWSAGGARETQYF
CDR3 DNA: TGTGCCTGGAGTGCGGGGGGGGCGAGGGAGACCCAGTACTTC

D gene: TRBD1
clone size: NA
J gene: TRBJ1-1
V gene: TRBV6-5
CDR3 protein: CASSRRQGAGTEAFF
CDR3 DNA: TGTGCCAGCAGTCGGAGACAGGGGGCTGGCACTGAAGCTTTCTTT

D gene: TRBD1
clone size: NA
J gene: TRBJ2-3
V gene: TRBV19
CDR3 protein: CASSTNRGADTQYF
CDR3 DNA: TGTGCCAGTAGTACCAACAGGGGAGCGGATACGCAGTATTTT

D gene: TRBD1
clone size: NA
J gene: TRBJ1-1
V gene: TRBV7-8
CDR3 protein: CASSLKGATTEAFF
CDR3 DNA: TGTGCCAGCAGCCTAAAGGGGGCTACAACTGAAGCTTTCTTT

D gene: NA
clone size: NA
J gene: TRBJ1-2
V gene: TRBV5-1
CDR3 protein: CASSLGTLVYGYTF
CDR3 DNA: TGCGCCAGCAGCTTGGGGACACTCGTCTATGGCTACACCTTC

D gene: NA
clone size: NA
J gene: TRBJ1-5
V gene: TRBV7-6
CDR3 protein: CANPIRHTYSNQPQHF
CDR3 DNA: TGTGCCAACCCGATCCGACATACCTATAGCAATCAGCCCCAGCATTTT

D gene: NA
clone size: few
J gene: TRBJ1-1
V gene: TRBV28
CDR3 protein: CASTYQANTEAFF
CDR3 DNA: TGTGCCAGCACGTATCAAGCGAACACTGAAGCTTTCTTT

D gene: TRBD1
clone size: NA
J gene: TRBJ1-1
V gene: TRBV18
CDR3 protein: CASSQEAGGTEAFF
CDR3 DNA: TGTGCCAGCTCACAGGAAGCAGGGGGCACTGAAGCTTTCTTT

D gene: TRBD1
clone size: NA
J gene: TRBJ2-7
V gene: TRBV4-2
CDR3 protein: CASSQEGTGPVGSLYEQYF
CDR3 DNA: TGTGCCAGCAGCCAAGAAGGGACAGGCCCGGTTGGGAGTTTGTACGAGCAGTACTTC

D gene: NA
clone size: NA
J gene: TRBJ1-1
V gene: TRBV11-1
CDR3 protein: CASSFDRGTEAFF
CDR3 DNA: TGTGCCAGCAGCTTCGACCGGGGCACTGAAGCTTTCTTT

D gene: TRBD1
clone size: NA
J gene: TRBJ1-1
V gene: TRBV7-6
CDR3 protein: CASSARQGLNTEAFF
CDR3 DNA: TGTGCCAGCAGCGCCCGACAGGGCCTGAACACTGAAGCTTTCTTT

D gene: TRBD1
clone size: NA
J gene: TRBJ1-6
V gene: TRBV7-9
CDR3 protein: CSSSLARQGALNSPLHF
CDR3 DNA: TGTTCCAGCAGCTTAGCCCGACAGGGGGCGCTTAATTCACCCCTCCACTTT

D gene: NA
clone size: NA
J gene: TRBJ1-3
V gene: TRBV11-2
CDR3 protein: CASSLQGASGNTIYF
CDR3 DNA: TGTGCCAGCAGCTTACAGGGCGCCTCTGGAAACACCATATATTTT

D gene: NA
clone size: few
J gene: TRBJ1-1
V gene: TRBV19
CDR3 protein: CASGVVDTKRKAFF
CDR3 DNA: TGTGCCAGCGGGGTCGTAGACACCAAGAGAAAAGCTTTCTTT

D gene: TRBD1
clone size: NA
J gene: TRBJ2-7
V gene: TRBV5-1
CDR3 protein: CASNSGTVDEQYF
CDR3 DNA: TGCGCCAGCAACTCCGGGACAGTCGACGAGCAGTACTTC

D gene: NA
clone size: NA
J gene: TRBJ2-7
V gene: TRBV6-5
CDR3 protein: CASSKGTPEQYF
CDR3 DNA: TGTGCCAGCAGTAAAGGGACACCCGAGCAGTACTTC

D gene: TRBD1
clone size: NA
J gene: TRBJ1-5
V gene: TRBV16
CDR3 protein: CASSQDRDYQPQHF
CDR3 DNA: TGTGCCAGCAGCCAGGACAGGGATTATCAGCCCCAGCATTTT

D gene: NA
clone size: NA
J gene: TRBJ1-1
V gene: TRBV28
CDR3 protein: CASSPSGGTEAFF
CDR3 DNA: TGTGCCAGCAGTCCCTCTGGAGGGACTGAAGCTTTCTTT

D gene: TRBD1
clone size: NA
J gene: TRBJ1-2
V gene: TRBV19
CDR3 protein: CASSQPGDRLYGYTF
CDR3 DNA: TGTGCCAGTAGCCAACCAGGGGACAGGCTCTATGGCTACACCTTC

D gene: NA
clone size: NA
J gene: TRBJ1-4
V gene: TRBV29-1
CDR3 protein: CSVQGGGEKLFF
CDR3 DNA: TGCAGCGTCCAGGGAGGAGGGGAAAAACTGTTTTTT

D gene: NA
clone size: once
J gene: TRBJ1-1
V gene: TRBV30
CDR3 protein: CAWSVNRGWTEAFF
CDR3 DNA: TGTGCCTGGAGTGTAAATAGGGGGTGGACTGAAGCTTTCTTT

D gene: TRBD2
clone size: NA
J gene: TRBJ2-2
V gene: TRBV10-2
CDR3 protein: CASSAGGNTGELFF
CDR3 DNA: TGCGCCAGCAGTGCGGGGGGGAACACCGGGGAGCTGTTTTTT

D gene: TRBD2
clone size: NA
J gene: TRBJ2-3
V gene: TRBV7-8
CDR3 protein: CASSPPGLAVPIRRRTDTQYF
CDR3 DNA: TGTGCCAGCAGCCCCCCGGGACTAGCAGTTCCTATTCGCCGCCGCACAGATACGCAGTATTTT

D gene: NA
clone size: NA
J gene: TRBJ1-1
V gene: TRBV15
CDR3 protein: CATSRERRATEAFF
CDR3 DNA: TGTGCCACCAGCAGAGAACGCAGGGCGACTGAAGCTTTCTTT

D gene: TRBD1
clone size: NA
J gene: TRBJ2-1
V gene: TRBV5-4
CDR3 protein: CASSLQGAIGNEQFF
CDR3 DNA: TGTGCCAGCAGCTTGCAGGGGGCAATAGGGAATGAGCAGTTCTTC

D gene: NA
clone size: NA
J gene: TRBJ2-5
V gene: TRBV6-5
CDR3 protein: CASSVGAWETQYF
CDR3 DNA: TGTGCCAGCAGTGTGGGCGCCTGGGAGACCCAGTACTTC

D gene: TRBD1
clone size: NA
J gene: TRBJ1-4
V gene: TRBV28
CDR3 protein: CASSSPGGLAEKLFF
CDR3 DNA: TGTGCCAGCAGTTCCCCAGGGGGCCTAGCTGAAAAACTGTTTTTT

D gene: TRBD1
clone size: NA
J gene: TRBJ1-4
V gene: TRBV28
CDR3 protein: CASSLSAGGTGGGKLFF
CDR3 DNA: TGTGCCAGCAGTTTGTCCGCCGGCGGGACAGGTGGCGGAAAACTGTTTTTT

D gene: TRBD1
clone size: NA
J gene: TRBJ1-2
V gene: TRBV11-2
CDR3 protein: CASSLGQGRGRFGYTF
CDR3 DNA: TGTGCCAGCAGCCTCGGACAGGGTCGGGGCAGGTTTGGCTACACCTTC

D gene: NA
clone size: NA
J gene: TRBJ2-6
V gene: TRBV7-2
CDR3 protein: CASSLFPRTAGANVLTF
CDR3 DNA: TGTGCCAGCAGCTTATTCCCTCGCACAGCTGGGGCCAACGTCCTGACTTTC

D gene: TRBD2
clone size: NA
J gene: TRBJ2-7
V gene: TRBV5-1
CDR3 protein: CASSGGLAVYEQYF
CDR3 DNA: TGCGCCAGCAGCGGGGGACTAGCGGTCTACGAGCAGTACTTC

D gene: NA
clone size: NA
J gene: TRBJ1-6
V gene: TRBV7-6
CDR3 protein: CASSSLVGGTTGYNSPLHF
CDR3 DNA: TGTGCCAGCAGCTCTCTGGTGGGAGGGACCACAGGGTATAATTCACCCCTCCACTTT

D gene: TRBD2
clone size: NA
J gene: TRBJ2-5
V gene: TRBV11-1
CDR3 protein: CASSLATAGGPSETQYF
CDR3 DNA: TGTGCCAGCAGCTTAGCAACAGCGGGGGGGCCGTCGGAGACCCAGTACTTC

D gene: NA
clone size: NA
J gene: TRBJ2-1
V gene: TRBV21-1
CDR3 protein: CASSTSEGDGERSTYNEQFF
CDR3 DNA: TGTGCCAGCAGCACCTCAGAGGGAGACGGCGAGAGATCGACCTACAATGAGCAGTTCTTC

D gene: NA
clone size: NA
J gene: TRBJ2-7
V gene: TRBV18
CDR3 protein: CASSSTGEDEQYF
CDR3 DNA: TGTGCCAGCTCATCTACAGGGGAGGACGAGCAGTACTTC

D gene: TRBD1
clone size: once
J gene: TRBJ1-2
V gene: TRBV6-1
CDR3 protein: CASSEADHRGRGGYTF
CDR3 DNA: TGTGCCAGCAGTGAAGCGGATCACAGGGGGCGCGGTGGCTACACCTTC

D gene: NA
clone size: NA
J gene: TRBJ1-6
V gene: TRBV5-6
CDR3 protein: CASSSGQGRGSPLHF
CDR3 DNA: TGTGCCAGCAGCTCTGGCCAGGGGCGCGGGTCACCCCTCCACTTT

D gene: NA
clone size: NA
J gene: TRBJ1-1
V gene: TRBV28
CDR3 protein: CASSLLTDVLNTEAFF
CDR3 DNA: TGTGCCAGCAGTTTATTGACAGACGTCTTGAACACTGAAGCTTTCTTT

D gene: NA
clone size: NA
J gene: TRBJ1-1
V gene: TRBV27
CDR3 protein: CASSRTDWNTEAFF
CDR3 DNA: TGTGCCAGCAGTCGGACAGACTGGAACACTGAAGCTTTCTTT

D gene: NA
clone size: NA
J gene: TRBJ2-2
V gene: TRBV7-9
CDR3 protein: CASSHPKARAGIAGELFF
CDR3 DNA: TGTGCCAGCAGCCATCCAAAAGCCAGGGCGGGGATCGCCGGGGAGCTGTTTTTT

D gene: NA
clone size: NA
J gene: TRBJ2-7
V gene: TRBV9
CDR3 protein: CASSVGGWQGNEQYF
CDR3 DNA: TGTGCCAGCAGCGTGGGAGGATGGCAGGGTAACGAGCAGTACTTC

D gene: TRBD1
clone size: NA
J gene: TRBJ2-3
V gene: TRBV29-1
CDR3 protein: CSVEERGQGTDTQYF
CDR3 DNA: TGCAGCGTTGAAGAACGGGGACAGGGCACAGATACGCAGTATTTT